The 14 T cell receptor beta chains below come from one sample, sequenced in a study of neurological immune-mediated disorders. TCRdb reprocessed the 5' RACE reads with MiXCR, giving one entry per CDR3 protein. The profile shows 55,000 to 70,000 distinct CDR3 sequences, 10% to 12% of them singletons. The specimen sequenced was PBMCs. The receptors derive from a man in his fifties or sixties in good health.

This clonotype occurred many times. The V and J genes are TRBV15 and TRBJ2-3; tentative D call: TRBD2 (6 bases). V was shortened by 7 bases and J by 2 bases, with 13 bases between the two germline ends. This CDR3 has 14 residues. Germline CDR1 is LNHNV and CDR2 is YYDKDF (reference sequence). CDR3 sequence: CATKSGGVTDTQYF. In nucleotides, the CDR3 is TGTGCCACCAAATCCGGGGGAGTCACAGATACGCAGTATTTT.

In this sample, this clonotype turned up many times. CDR3 amino acids: CASSEGQGSGGYTF. Here the CDR3 DNA reads TGCGCCAGCAGCGAAGGACAGGGAAGCGGTGGCTACACCTTC. This chain connects TRBV5-1 to TRBJ1-2, with 8 nucleotides matching TRBD1. The V gene end was trimmed by 4 bases and the J gene end by 7 bases; junction bases not matched to a gene: 9. This CDR3 comprises 14 residues. Germline CDR1 reads SGHRS; CDR2 reads YFSETQ.

At least ten counts were recorded for this clonotype. The chain is built from TRBV12-3 or TRBV12-4 and TRBJ1-5, with a tentative D call TRBD1 (5 bases). V lost 4 bases and J 2 bases, leaving 9 bases between the germline ends. The CDR3 has 14 amino acids. The CDR3 region is CASSSGTGNQPQHF. For the CDR3, the DNA is TGTGCCAGCAGTTCAGGGACGGGCAATCAGCCCCAGCATTTT.

This clonotype has a handful of counts. The CDR3 loop is CASSYIQRAEAFF. The CDR3 coding sequence is TGTGCCAGCAGCTATATTCAGCGGGCTGAAGCTTTCTTT. This chain uses TRBV7-2 with TRBJ1-1, with D unresolved. Trimming took 4 bases from V and 6 from J, leaving 12 bases between them. The CDR3 sequence is 13 residues long. CDR1 is SGHTA, CDR2 FQGNSA, per germline.

Ten or more counts support this clonotype. This rearrangement joins TRBV5-1 to TRBJ1-1; 8 positions match TRBD1. In germline, CDR1 is SGHRS, CDR2 YFSETQ. The V gene end was trimmed by 2 bases and the J gene end by 8 bases; junction bases not matched to a gene: 5. The CDR3 length is 13 residues. Written as DNA, the CDR3 is TGCGCCAGCAGCTTTATCGGACAGGGAGAAGCTTTCTTT. It is translated as CASSFIGQGEAFF.

This clonotype was observed many times. V gene TRBV28 combines with J gene TRBJ2-4; weak D call: TRBD2 (7 bases). V shed 5 bases and J shed 8 bases, with 16 bases lying between them. The CDR3 spans 14 residues. Per the germline V gene, CDR1 is MDHEN and CDR2 is SYDVKM. In DNA form, the CDR3 reads TGTGCCAGCAGTCCCGCGGGGGCCGCGGACATTCAGTACTTC. As protein: CASSPAGAADIQYF.

The gene calls are TRBV20-1 and TRBJ1-4, with D perhaps TRBD1 (5 bases). Trimming took off 2 bases at V and 8 bases at J, with 15 bases between the two ends. The CDR3 sequence is 14 residues long. Germline CDR1 reads DFQATT; CDR2 reads SNEGSKA (reference sequence). The CDR3 protein is CSARPGGNREKLFF. The CDR3 DNA reads TGCAGTGCTAGACCGGGGGGGAATAGGGAAAAACTGTTTTTT.

This clonotype has at least ten counts. This rearrangement joins TRBV7-2 to TRBJ1-5, with a tentative D call TRBD1 (6 bases). The V gene's germline CDR1 is SGHTA and CDR2 FQGNSA. The CDR3 is made up of 15 amino acids. Trimming pared 5 bases from V and 0 bases from J, leaving 11 bases between. The CDR3 protein is CASSLGGVSNQPQHF. The CDR3 DNA sequence: TGTGCCAGCAGCCTGGGGGGCGTTAGCAATCAGCCCCAGCATTTT.

This clonotype occurred many times. The chain combines TRBV29-1 with TRBJ2-3; 16 bases are a match to TRBD2. Trimming took 6 bases from V and 3 from J; bases not matched to a gene: 3. The germline gives CDR1 SQVTM, CDR2 ANQGSEA. The CDR3 runs to 15 residues. CDR3 nucleotides: TGCAGCGTCGCGGGACTAGCGGGGGGGACAGATACGCAGTATTTT. It is translated as CSVAGLAGGTDTQYF.

Many counts were recorded for this clonotype. V and J are TRBV25-1 and TRBJ1-5, with D possibly TRBD1 on 5 matching bases. With 3 bases removed from V and 9 bases from J, the gap between germline ends came to 15 bases. This CDR3 region has 14 residues. The V gene's germline CDR1 is MGHDK and CDR2 SYGVNS. CDR3 amino acids: CASSEIGKGSPQHF. The CDR3 nucleotides read TGTGCCAGCAGTGAGATCGGTAAGGGGTCGCCCCAGCATTTT.

This clonotype was seen ten or more times. The genes are TRBV3-1 and TRBJ2-7; D might be TRBD1 (5 bases). CDR3 length: 13 residues. Per germline, CDR1 LGHDT and CDR2 YNNKEL (reference sequence). V was clipped by 0 bases and J by 4 bases, with 7 bases between them. The CDR3 bases are TGTGCCAGCAGCCAAGATTCAGGGTACGAGCAGTACTTC. As protein: CASSQDSGYEQYF.

This clonotype was detected ten times or more. The chain employs TRBV7-8 and TRBJ1-1, with D maybe TRBD1 (5 bases). The germline V gene encodes CDR1 SGHVS and CDR2 FQNEAQ. Trimming cost V 3 bases and J 1 base, with 12 bases left between them. The CDR3 spans 15 residues. CDR3 bases: TGTGCCAGCAGCTTGCAACAGGAGCCGAACACTGAAGCTTTCTTT. This encodes CASSLQQEPNTEAFF.

This clonotype was counted many times. This chain uses TRBV4-3 with TRBJ1-6; TRBD1 matches at 7 bases. V was clipped by 5 bases and J by 6 bases; unmatched bases: 10. CDR3 length equals 16 residues. The germline V gene encodes CDR1 LGHNA and CDR2 YSLEER. The CDR3 bases are TGCGCCAGCAGCTACTACAGGGGAACGGTTAATTCACCCCTCCACTTT. Amino acid sequence: CASSYYRGTVNSPLHF.

This clonotype was seen ten or more times. This rearrangement joins TRBV3-1 to TRBJ2-5; D ambiguous. The CDR3 has 13 residues. The V gene lost 5 bases and the J gene lost 4 bases, with 11 bases spanning the gap. Germline CDR1 reads LGHDT; CDR2 reads YNNKEL (reference sequence). CDR3 nucleotide sequence: TGTGCCAGCAGCATTCGTCCAGCAGAGACCCAGTACTTC. Its protein is CASSIRPAETQYF.